This T cell receptor (beta chain) was obtained from a study of response to subunit inactivated influenza vaccine. Study-level results: Few additional T cells are recruited per seasonal influenza vaccination, authors suggested.

From the RT-PCR reads, TCRdb called clonotypes with MiXCR, one entry per CDR3 protein. The sample shows 400,000 to 650,000 distinct CDR3 sequences, less than 7.5% of them seen only once. This clonotype was counted only a few times. Its target is unknown. Looked up from germline, CDR1 is SGHTA and CDR2 is FQGNSA. The V gene lost 3 bases and the J gene lost 5 bases, with 13 bases spanning the gap. The CDR3 extends over 14 amino acids. The receptor was derived from a man between 50 and 75 years old who received an inactivated influenza vaccine. Sequences were derived from PBMCs from blood, sampled about 24 months after vaccination. This chain links TRBV7-2 with TRBJ1-2; no reliable D call. CDR3 in DNA: TGTGCCAGCAGCTTCCAAGTTTCCCTATATGGCTACACCTTC. This translates into CASSFQVSLYGYTF. The entire variable domain, with the rest obtained from reference TRBV7-2 and TRBJ1-2, is as follows: GAGVSQSPSNKVTEKGKDVELRCDPISGHTALYWYRQSLGQGLEFLIYFQGNSAPDKSGLPSDRFSAERTGGSVSTLTIQRTQQEDSAVYLCASSFQVSLYGYTFGSGTRLTVV.